The rows below give T cell receptor beta chains drawn from one sample of a study of Ad26.COV2.S vaccination and SARS-CoV-2 variants. This table comes from immunoSEQ multiplex PCR, and its TCRdb copy is limited to in-frame clones, with some not included. The sample shows around 340,000 clones, about 87% of them seen only once. The sequenced sample was peripheral blood, obtained in a trial of Ad26.COV2.S vaccine versus placebo. These receptors all come from a person aged 18 to 59 who received the Ad26.COV2.S COVID-19 vaccine or a placebo. The CDR3 runs from the conserved cysteine through the conserved F or W. Each record gives: V gene, D gene, clone size, J gene, CDR3 protein, CDR3 DNA. D genes are given only for firm matches. The size field is filled for only some rows; it gives once, few, many or a size class.

V gene: TRBV6-5
D gene: .
clone size: .
J gene: TRBJ2-1
CDR3 protein: CATSPGARYNEQFF
CDR3 DNA: TGTGCCACATCGCCAGGGGCCCGCTACAATGAGCAGTTCTTC

V gene: TRBV7-6
D gene: .
clone size: .
J gene: TRBJ2-1
CDR3 protein: CASSLEVGGYNEQFF
CDR3 DNA: TGTGCCAGCAGCTTAGAAGTAGGGGGGTACAATGAGCAGTTCTTC

V gene: TRBV24-1
D gene: TRBD1
clone size: .
J gene: TRBJ2-3
CDR3 protein: CATSDWGETGGDTQYF
CDR3 DNA: TGTGCCACCAGTGATTGGGGGGAAACAGGGGGAGATACGCAGTATTTT

V gene: TRBV28
D gene: .
clone size: .
J gene: TRBJ2-7
CDR3 protein: CASSRGSAFYEQYF
CDR3 DNA: TGTGCCAGCAGCCGAGGATCAGCGTTCTACGAGCAGTACTTC

V gene: TRBV4-1
D gene: .
clone size: .
J gene: TRBJ2-7
CDR3 protein: CASSPGRNYEQYF
CDR3 DNA: TGCGCCAGCAGCCCCGGACGTAACTACGAGCAGTACTTC

V gene: TRBV2
D gene: .
clone size: .
J gene: TRBJ2-1
CDR3 protein: CASSGQTLTYNEQFF
CDR3 DNA: TGTGCCAGCAGTGGGCAAACGCTAACCTACAATGAGCAGTTCTTC

V gene: TRBV6-2/TRBV6-3
D gene: .
clone size: .
J gene: TRBJ2-2
CDR3 protein: CASSPTGRGLPNTGELFF
CDR3 DNA: TGTGCCAGCAGCCCCACGGGGCGGGGGCTACCGAACACCGGGGAGCTGTTTTTT

V gene: TRBV6-6
D gene: .
clone size: .
J gene: TRBJ2-1
CDR3 protein: CASSRVIDNNEQFF
CDR3 DNA: TGTGCCAGCAGCCGGGTCATTGATAACAATGAGCAGTTCTTC

V gene: TRBV5-1
D gene: .
clone size: few
J gene: TRBJ2-7
CDR3 protein: CASSPGAGEDEQYF
CDR3 DNA: TGCGCCAGCAGCCCGGGGGCAGGGGAGGACGAGCAGTACTTC

V gene: TRBV10-3
D gene: TRBD1
clone size: .
J gene: TRBJ1-2
CDR3 protein: CAISELGQAEGYGYTF
CDR3 DNA: TGTGCCATCAGTGAGTTAGGACAGGCGGAAGGGTATGGCTACACCTTC

V gene: TRBV3-1/TRBV3-2
D gene: TRBD1
clone size: .
J gene: TRBJ1-2
CDR3 protein: CASSQDLVRGNGYTF
CDR3 DNA: TGTGCCAGCAGCCAAGATCTTGTCAGGGGGAATGGCTACACCTTC

V gene: TRBV19
D gene: .
clone size: .
J gene: TRBJ1-1
CDR3 protein: CASSLGDTDTEAFF
CDR3 DNA: TGTGCCAGTAGTTTGGGGGACACGGACACTGAAGCTTTCTTT

V gene: TRBV6-5
D gene: .
clone size: .
J gene: TRBJ2-5
CDR3 protein: CASTTTGLETQYF
CDR3 DNA: TGTGCCAGCACCACTACAGGGTTAGAGACCCAGTACTTC

V gene: TRBV7-2
D gene: TRBD2
clone size: .
J gene: TRBJ2-1
CDR3 protein: CASSLELAGVGNEQFF
CDR3 DNA: TGTGCCAGCAGCTTAGAACTAGCGGGAGTTGGGAATGAGCAGTTCTTC

V gene: TRBV12-3/TRBV12-4
D gene: TRBD1
clone size: once
J gene: TRBJ1-5
CDR3 protein: CASRGQGTQPQHF
CDR3 DNA: TGTGCCAGCAGGGGACAGGGGACTCAGCCCCAGCATTTT

V gene: TRBV27
D gene: TRBD2
clone size: .
J gene: TRBJ2-2
CDR3 protein: CASSFLAGATGELFF
CDR3 DNA: TGTGCCAGCAGTTTTCTAGCGGGAGCCACCGGGGAGCTGTTTTTT

V gene: TRBV24-1
D gene: .
clone size: .
J gene: TRBJ2-1
CDR3 protein: CATSNLFGSLYYNEQFF
CDR3 DNA: TGTGCCACCAGTAATCTTTTCGGGAGTCTGTACTACAATGAGCAGTTCTTC

V gene: TRBV18
D gene: .
clone size: .
J gene: TRBJ1-5
CDR3 protein: CASSPPITRGNQPQHF
CDR3 DNA: TGTGCCAGCTCACCCCCCATAACGCGAGGCAATCAGCCCCAGCATTTT

V gene: TRBV3-1/TRBV3-2
D gene: TRBD1
clone size: .
J gene: TRBJ2-7
CDR3 protein: CASSQPRGQLSEQYF
CDR3 DNA: TGTGCCAGCAGCCAACCCAGGGGGCAATTGAGCGAGCAGTACTTC

V gene: TRBV25-1
D gene: .
clone size: .
J gene: TRBJ2-7
CDR3 protein: CASSDLGVSSYEQYF
CDR3 DNA: TGTGCCAGCAGTGATCTCGGGGTCAGCTCCTACGAGCAGTACTTC

V gene: TRBV10-3
D gene: .
clone size: .
J gene: TRBJ1-4
CDR3 protein: CAISEYNDRSNEKLFF
CDR3 DNA: TGTGCCATCAGTGAGTACAATGACAGGAGTAATGAAAAACTGTTTTTT

V gene: TRBV5-4
D gene: TRBD1
clone size: .
J gene: TRBJ2-7
CDR3 protein: CASSSGTGAYEQYF
CDR3 DNA: TGTGCCAGCAGCTCCGGGACAGGGGCCTACGAGCAGTACTTC

V gene: TRBV5-1
D gene: TRBD1
clone size: .
J gene: TRBJ1-1
CDR3 protein: CASSLIPGTGALNTEAFF
CDR3 DNA: TGCGCCAGCAGCTTGATTCCGGGGACAGGGGCTTTGAACACTGAAGCTTTCTTT

V gene: TRBV5-1
D gene: .
clone size: .
J gene: TRBJ1-4
CDR3 protein: CASSPRRGPTGADEKLFF
CDR3 DNA: TGCGCCAGCAGCCCCAGGCGCGGGCCAACGGGGGCGGATGAAAAACTGTTTTTT

V gene: TRBV7-9
D gene: TRBD1
clone size: .
J gene: TRBJ1-4
CDR3 protein: CASLRIQGADEKLFF
CDR3 DNA: TGTGCCAGCCTTCGGATTCAGGGGGCGGATGAAAAACTGTTTTTT

V gene: TRBV15
D gene: .
clone size: .
J gene: TRBJ2-3
CDR3 protein: CATSRGGTDTQYF
CDR3 DNA: TGTGCCACCAGCAGAGGTGGCACAGATACGCAGTATTTT

V gene: TRBV29-1
D gene: .
clone size: once
J gene: TRBJ1-6
CDR3 protein: CSVREAANSPLHF
CDR3 DNA: TGCAGCGTGAGGGAGGCAGCTAATTCACCCCTCCACTTT

V gene: TRBV11-1
D gene: TRBD2
clone size: .
J gene: TRBJ2-3
CDR3 protein: CASSNGLAGNTQYF
CDR3 DNA: TGTGCCAGCAGCAACGGACTAGCGGGGAATACGCAGTATTTT

V gene: TRBV28
D gene: .
clone size: .
J gene: TRBJ1-5
CDR3 protein: CANGGVGQPQHF
CDR3 DNA: TGTGCCAATGGGGGGGTAGGTCAGCCCCAGCATTTT

V gene: TRBV29-1
D gene: .
clone size: .
J gene: TRBJ1-2
CDR3 protein: CSVQVNNYGYTF
CDR3 DNA: TGCAGCGTTCAAGTCAATAACTATGGCTACACCTTC

V gene: TRBV19
D gene: .
clone size: .
J gene: TRBJ1-4
CDR3 protein: CASSTVRGEKLFF
CDR3 DNA: TGTGCCAGTAGTACGGTCAGGGGCGAAAAACTGTTTTTT

V gene: TRBV7-9
D gene: .
clone size: .
J gene: TRBJ1-2
CDR3 protein: CASSYDGAGYSGYGYTF
CDR3 DNA: TGTGCCAGCAGTTATGACGGAGCGGGGTATTCGGGCTATGGCTACACCTTC

V gene: TRBV2
D gene: .
clone size: .
J gene: TRBJ1-5
CDR3 protein: CASSVRQSNQPQHF
CDR3 DNA: TGTGCCAGCAGTGTTCGCCAGTCCAATCAGCCCCAGCATTTT

V gene: TRBV6-5
D gene: .
clone size: .
J gene: TRBJ1-1
CDR3 protein: CASSYSRTVVNTEAFF
CDR3 DNA: TGTGCCAGCAGTTACTCCAGGACGGTTGTGAACACTGAAGCTTTCTTT

V gene: TRBV5-6
D gene: .
clone size: .
J gene: TRBJ1-6
CDR3 protein: CASSLERGDSPLHF
CDR3 DNA: TGTGCCAGCAGCTTAGAAAGGGGGGATTCACCCCTCCACTTT

V gene: TRBV4-3
D gene: .
clone size: .
J gene: TRBJ2-1
CDR3 protein: CASSQELGGEQFF
CDR3 DNA: TGCGCCAGCAGCCAAGAACTTGGGGGTGAGCAGTTCTTC

V gene: TRBV3-1/TRBV3-2
D gene: TRBD2
clone size: once
J gene: TRBJ2-1
CDR3 protein: CASSQDRLAGGLNYNEQFF
CDR3 DNA: TGTGCCAGCAGCCAAGATCGACTAGCGGGAGGCCTAAATTACAATGAGCAGTTCTTC

V gene: TRBV3-1/TRBV3-2
D gene: .
clone size: .
J gene: TRBJ2-3
CDR3 protein: CASSQGSAHTDTQYF
CDR3 DNA: TGTGCCAGCAGCCAAGGCAGCGCCCACACAGATACGCAGTATTTT

V gene: TRBV18
D gene: TRBD1
clone size: .
J gene: TRBJ2-2
CDR3 protein: CASSPGQTNTGELFF
CDR3 DNA: TGTGCCAGCTCACCGGGACAGACGAACACCGGGGAGCTGTTTTTT

V gene: TRBV7-2
D gene: TRBD2
clone size: .
J gene: TRBJ2-1
CDR3 protein: CASSQHPWAGGPVYNEQFF
CDR3 DNA: TGTGCCAGCAGCCAACACCCCTGGGCGGGGGGGCCGGTCTACAATGAGCAGTTCTTC

V gene: TRBV9
D gene: .
clone size: .
J gene: TRBJ2-7
CDR3 protein: CASSVGGTPYEQYF
CDR3 DNA: TGTGCCAGCAGCGTAGGAGGAACCCCCTACGAGCAGTACTTC

V gene: TRBV9
D gene: .
clone size: .
J gene: TRBJ1-3
CDR3 protein: CASRGSGNTIYF
CDR3 DNA: TGTGCCAGCAGAGGGTCTGGAAACACCATATATTTT

V gene: TRBV7-8
D gene: TRBD1
clone size: .
J gene: TRBJ1-5
CDR3 protein: CASSLITGGRQPQHF
CDR3 DNA: TGTGCCAGCAGCTTAATAACAGGGGGGAGGCAGCCCCAGCATTTT

V gene: TRBV18
D gene: TRBD1
clone size: .
J gene: TRBJ2-1
CDR3 protein: CASSLAGTGPHEQFF
CDR3 DNA: TGTGCCAGCTCACTCGCCGGGACAGGGCCCCATGAGCAGTTCTTC

V gene: TRBV9
D gene: TRBD2
clone size: few
J gene: TRBJ2-7
CDR3 protein: CASSADLAGGSYEQYF
CDR3 DNA: TGTGCCAGCAGCGCCGACTTAGCGGGGGGCTCCTACGAGCAGTACTTC